The clone carrying this T cell receptor (beta chain) occurred a few times. The data stem from a study of T-cell reconstitution after alpha-beta-depleted transplantation in children. TCRbeta library preparation incorporated unique molecular identifiers. One entry per CDR3 protein, called by TCRdb with MiXCR from the PCR reads. The repertoire holds a few hundred thousand distinct CDR3 sequences, 10% to 15% seen once, with about 4% in the top ten. Trimming removed 1 base from V and 3 bases from J; junction bases left unmatched: 4. Germline CDR1 reads SGHRS; CDR2 reads YFSETQ. The CDR3 extends over 14 amino acids.

This chain connects TRBV5-1 to TRBJ2-7, with 7 bases identical to TRBD1. Sequenced here: PBMCs, sampled from the stem cell graft. The origin of this receptor is a human donor who donated a stem cell graft to a child with Fanconi anemia. CDR3 bases: TGCGCCAGCAGCTTGACAGGGGCGGACTACGAGCAGTACTTC. The encoded protein is CASSLTGADYEQYF.